This record covers a single T cell receptor beta chain. The V end was cut by 1 base, the J end by 10 bases, with 9 bases between. This CDR3 comprises 12 residues. The germline V gene has CDR1 SGHRS and CDR2 YFSETQ. Assay used: immunoSEQ multiplex PCR; TCRdb lists only in-frame clones, some missing. Counted here are over 350,000 clones, approximately 90% occurring once; the ten biggest clones make up about 1.1%. This sample stems from a study of blood T cell repertoires in COVID-19. The rearrangement joins TRBV5-1 to TRBJ2-1; D unresolved. The specimen sequenced was PBMCs or T cells enriched from blood (not recorded which). The receptor was isolated from a woman younger than 30 who had recovered from COVID-19. Here the CDR3 DNA reads TGCGCCAGCAGCTTGAATATCGTCGAGCAGTTCTTC. Translation: CASSLNIVEQFF. Drawing the rest from reference TRBV5-1 and TRBJ2-1, the complete variable domain is KAGVTQTPRYLIKTRGQQVTLSCSPISGHRSVSWYQQTPGQGLQFLFEYFSETQRNKGNFPGRFSGRQFSNSRSEMNVSTLELGDSALYLCASSLNIVEQFFGPGTRLTVL.